The clone carrying this T cell receptor beta chain was observed many times. The data originate from a study of T cells in Graves' hyperthyroidism and ophthalmopathy. Orbital computed tomography, thyroid ultrasound, serum thyroxine and TRAb, and clinical symptoms together informed the diagnoses. Per the germline V gene, CDR1 is GTSNPN and CDR2 is SVGIG (reference sequence). The ends lost 3 bases at V and 8 bases at J; junction bases unmatched: 6. The CDR3 extends over 12 amino acids. Amplified regions were TCR beta CDR3 sequences from RNA transcripts. Primed by the HTBI set, a first-round RT-PCR was run on the TCR CDR3. TCRdb analysed the multiplex PCR reads with MiXCR anew, one entry per CDR3 protein. The repertoire holds roughly 700,000 distinct CDR3 sequences, around 15% seen once, with around 15% in the top ten.

Material for sequencing was blood. The receptor comes from a man aged 50 to 59 with Graves' hyperthyroidism. This rearrangement joins TRBV30 to TRBJ2-7; 8 bases fit TRBD2. The CDR3 DNA reads as TGTGCCTGGAGGGGAAGCGGGAGCAAGCAGTACTTC. It yields the protein CAWRGSGSKQYF.